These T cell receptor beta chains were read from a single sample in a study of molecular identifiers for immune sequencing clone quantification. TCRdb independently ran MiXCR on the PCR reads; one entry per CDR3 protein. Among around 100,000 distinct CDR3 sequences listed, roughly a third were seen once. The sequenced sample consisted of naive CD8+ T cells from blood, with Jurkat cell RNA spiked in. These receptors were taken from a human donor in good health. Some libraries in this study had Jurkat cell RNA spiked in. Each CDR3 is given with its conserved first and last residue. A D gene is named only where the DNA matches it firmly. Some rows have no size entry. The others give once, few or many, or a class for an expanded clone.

cdr3_aa: CASWSGEGTDTQYF
cdr3_nt: TGTGCCAGCTGGTCCGGGGAGGGCACAGATACGCAGTATTTT
clone_size: -
j_call: TRBJ2-3
v_call: TRBV25-1
d_call: -

cdr3_aa: CASSQPEAPTDFTGSYNSPLHF
cdr3_nt: TGTGCCAGCAGCCAACCGGAAGCTCCTACGGACTTCACCGGCTCCTATAATTCACCCCTCCACTTT
clone_size: many
j_call: TRBJ1-6
v_call: TRBV7-9
d_call: -

cdr3_aa: CASSPDRDDTDTQYF
cdr3_nt: TGTGCCAGCAGCCCCGACAGGGACGACACAGATACGCAGTATTTT
clone_size: few
j_call: TRBJ2-3
v_call: TRBV28
d_call: TRBD1

cdr3_aa: CASSRGGPYEQYF
cdr3_nt: TGCGCCAGCTCACGGGGGGGTCCCTACGAGCAGTACTTC
clone_size: many
j_call: TRBJ2-7
v_call: TRBV4-3
d_call: TRBD2

cdr3_aa: CSARGLAGANTGELFF
cdr3_nt: TGCAGTGCTAGGGGACTAGCGGGAGCGAACACCGGGGAGCTGTTTTTT
clone_size: few
j_call: TRBJ2-2
v_call: TRBV20-1
d_call: TRBD2

cdr3_aa: CASSQVGEADTQYF
cdr3_nt: TGTGCCAGCAGCCAAGTGGGGGAGGCAGATACGCAGTATTTT
clone_size: many
j_call: TRBJ2-3
v_call: TRBV4-2
d_call: -

cdr3_aa: CASSLGQGHSPLPF
cdr3_nt: TGTGCCAGCAGCTTGGGGCAGGGGCACTCACCCCTCCCCTTT
clone_size: -
j_call: TRBJ1-6
v_call: TRBV5-6
d_call: -

cdr3_aa: CASSQGSEQYF
cdr3_nt: TGCGCCAGCAGCCAAGGGAGCGAGCAGTACTTC
clone_size: many
j_call: TRBJ2-7
v_call: TRBV4-1
d_call: -

cdr3_aa: CASSQVGGYQPQHF
cdr3_nt: TGTGCCAGCAGCCAAGTGGGGGGTTATCAGCCCCAGCATTTT
clone_size: few
j_call: TRBJ1-5
v_call: TRBV3-1
d_call: -

cdr3_aa: CASSESHRNYGYTF
cdr3_nt: TGCGCCAGCAGTGAGAGCCACCGTAACTATGGCTACACCTTC
clone_size: -
j_call: TRBJ1-2
v_call: TRBV10-2
d_call: -

cdr3_aa: CASSWGTGLFEQYF
cdr3_nt: TGTGCCAGCAGTTGGGGGACAGGACTCTTCGAGCAGTACTTC
clone_size: many
j_call: TRBJ2-7
v_call: TRBV27
d_call: TRBD1

cdr3_aa: CASSLYGGTYERYF
cdr3_nt: TGTGCCAGCAGCTTGTACGGGGGCACCTACGAGCGGTACTTC
clone_size: -
j_call: TRBJ2-7
v_call: TRBV5-6
d_call: -

cdr3_aa: CASSFVRGTRDSGANVLTF
cdr3_nt: TGTGCCAGCAGCTTTGTTAGGGGGACACGAGATTCTGGGGCCAACGTCCTGACTTTC
clone_size: -
j_call: TRBJ2-6
v_call: TRBV11-2
d_call: -

cdr3_aa: CASRRTGNYEQYF
cdr3_nt: TGCGCCAGCAGGCGGACAGGGAACTACGAGCAGTACTTC
clone_size: -
j_call: TRBJ2-7
v_call: TRBV23-1
d_call: TRBD1

cdr3_aa: CASSLRDRYYEQYF
cdr3_nt: TGTGCCAGCAGTTTGCGGGACCGCTACTACGAGCAGTACTTC
clone_size: many
j_call: TRBJ2-7
v_call: TRBV28
d_call: -

cdr3_aa: CASSDQGYNEQFF
cdr3_nt: TGTGCCAGCAGTGACCAGGGTTACAATGAGCAGTTCTTC
clone_size: -
j_call: TRBJ2-1
v_call: TRBV25-1
d_call: -

cdr3_aa: CASSQGRGSYNEQFF
cdr3_nt: TGCGCCAGCAGCCAAGGGAGAGGGTCCTACAATGAGCAGTTCTTC
clone_size: few
j_call: TRBJ2-1
v_call: TRBV4-3
d_call: -

cdr3_aa: CASFLGTVNTEAFF
cdr3_nt: TGTGCCAGCTTCTTGGGGACAGTGAACACTGAAGCTTTCTTT
clone_size: -
j_call: TRBJ1-1
v_call: TRBV18
d_call: TRBD1

cdr3_aa: CASSLGETGIKSGELFF
cdr3_nt: TGTGCCAGCAGTTTAGGAGAGACAGGGATCAAGTCCGGGGAGCTGTTTTTT
clone_size: once
j_call: TRBJ2-2
v_call: TRBV12-3/TRBV12-4
d_call: TRBD1

cdr3_aa: CASSLYLAPTGELFF
cdr3_nt: TGTGCCAGCAGCTTATATTTGGCGCCCACCGGGGAGCTGTTTTTT
clone_size: few
j_call: TRBJ2-2
v_call: TRBV7-8
d_call: -

cdr3_aa: CASSNAIHTQYF
cdr3_nt: TGTGCCAGCAGTAACGCGATTCATACGCAGTATTTT
clone_size: -
j_call: TRBJ2-3
v_call: TRBV27
d_call: -

cdr3_aa: CASSIDQRASYEQYF
cdr3_nt: TGTGCCAGTAGTATCGACCAGCGGGCCTCCTACGAGCAGTACTTC
clone_size: -
j_call: TRBJ2-7
v_call: TRBV19
d_call: -

cdr3_aa: CASSERLAAYNEQFF
cdr3_nt: TGTGCCAGCAGTGAGAGGCTAGCGGCCTACAATGAGCAGTTCTTC
clone_size: few
j_call: TRBJ2-1
v_call: TRBV2
d_call: TRBD2

cdr3_aa: CASSDDRDRVFSSGNTIYF
cdr3_nt: TGTGCCAGCAGCGACGACCGGGACAGGGTTTTTAGCTCTGGAAACACCATATATTTT
clone_size: many
j_call: TRBJ1-3
v_call: TRBV7-8
d_call: TRBD1

cdr3_aa: CAIRTSGAVYAQYF
cdr3_nt: TGTGCCATCAGGACTAGCGGGGCCGTCTACGCGCAGTACTTC
clone_size: -
j_call: TRBJ2-7
v_call: TRBV10-3
d_call: TRBD2

cdr3_aa: CASSFPGQGNYGYTF
cdr3_nt: TGTGCCAGCAGCTTTCCGGGACAGGGGAACTATGGCTACACCTTC
clone_size: -
j_call: TRBJ1-2
v_call: TRBV7-9
d_call: TRBD1

cdr3_aa: CASSTRGLDTGELFF
cdr3_nt: TGTGCCAGCAGCACCCGGGGACTAGACACCGGGGAGCTGTTTTTT
clone_size: once
j_call: TRBJ2-2
v_call: TRBV7-9
d_call: TRBD2

cdr3_aa: CASSPSGLSTDTQNF
cdr3_nt: TGTGCCAGCAGCCCCTCAGGATTGAGCACAGATACGCAGAATTTT
clone_size: -
j_call: TRBJ2-3
v_call: TRBV12-3/TRBV12-4
d_call: -

cdr3_aa: CASSPGTGDYNEQFF
cdr3_nt: TGTGCCAGCAGCCCCGGGACAGGGGACTACAATGAGCAGTTCTTC
clone_size: -
j_call: TRBJ2-1
v_call: TRBV11-2
d_call: TRBD1

cdr3_aa: CASSLPREPQETQYF
cdr3_nt: TGTGCCAGCAGTCTACCCAGGGAGCCCCAAGAGACCCAGTACTTC
clone_size: -
j_call: TRBJ2-5
v_call: TRBV12-3/TRBV12-4
d_call: -

cdr3_aa: CASSLTHTYEQYF
cdr3_nt: TGTGCCAGCAGCTTGACCCACACCTACGAGCAGTACTTC
clone_size: -
j_call: TRBJ2-7
v_call: TRBV5-3
d_call: -

cdr3_aa: CASSQESGYQPQHF
cdr3_nt: TGCGCCAGCAGCCAAGAAAGCGGCTATCAGCCCCAGCATTTT
clone_size: many
j_call: TRBJ1-5
v_call: TRBV4-1
d_call: -

cdr3_aa: CAGSQDRGTGSYEQYF
cdr3_nt: TGCGCCGGCAGCCAAGACCGAGGGACAGGCAGCTACGAGCAGTACTTC
clone_size: -
j_call: TRBJ2-7
v_call: TRBV4-3
d_call: TRBD1

cdr3_aa: CASSPRQGAYSGANVLTF
cdr3_nt: TGTGCCAGTAGTCCCCGTCAGGGCGCGTACTCTGGGGCCAACGTCCTGACTTTC
clone_size: -
j_call: TRBJ2-6
v_call: TRBV19
d_call: -

cdr3_aa: CASSFMCQPQHF
cdr3_nt: TGTGCCAGCAGTTTTATGTGCCAGCCCCAGCATTTT
clone_size: once
j_call: TRBJ1-5
v_call: TRBV27
d_call: -

cdr3_aa: CASSLSGLDEQYF
cdr3_nt: TGTGCCAGCAGCTTAAGTGGGCTGGACGAGCAGTACTTC
clone_size: -
j_call: TRBJ2-7
v_call: TRBV5-4
d_call: -

cdr3_aa: CASSSPLHF
cdr3_nt: TGTGCCAGCAGTTCACCCCTCCACTTT
clone_size: few
j_call: TRBJ1-6
v_call: TRBV28
d_call: -

cdr3_aa: CASSYGTGVNTEAFF
cdr3_nt: TGTGCCAGCAGTTACGGGACAGGGGTGAACACTGAAGCTTTCTTT
clone_size: few
j_call: TRBJ1-1
v_call: TRBV6-5
d_call: TRBD1

cdr3_aa: CASVDSGTDTQYF
cdr3_nt: TGTGCCAGCGTTGATAGCGGGACAGATACGCAGTATTTT
clone_size: many
j_call: TRBJ2-3
v_call: TRBV6-2/TRBV6-3
d_call: TRBD2

cdr3_aa: CASSHRYSYEQYF
cdr3_nt: TGCGCCAGCAGCCACCGTTACTCCTACGAGCAGTACTTC
clone_size: many
j_call: TRBJ2-7
v_call: TRBV4-3
d_call: -

cdr3_aa: CASSWAPGGTDTQYF
cdr3_nt: TGTGCCAGCAGCTGGGCCCCGGGTGGCACAGATACGCAGTATTTT
clone_size: many
j_call: TRBJ2-3
v_call: TRBV11-2
d_call: -

cdr3_aa: CASSQDIRGEQYF
cdr3_nt: TGCGCCAGCAGCCAAGACATAAGGGGGGAGCAGTACTTC
clone_size: few
j_call: TRBJ2-7
v_call: TRBV4-3
d_call: -

cdr3_aa: CASSLLGPNGYTF
cdr3_nt: TGTGCCAGCAGTTTGTTAGGGCCGAATGGCTACACCTTC
clone_size: -
j_call: TRBJ1-2
v_call: TRBV12-3/TRBV12-4
d_call: -

cdr3_aa: CASSRDRVSRDQFF
cdr3_nt: TGTGCCAGCAGTCGGGACAGGGTGAGCCGAGATCAGTTCTTC
clone_size: -
j_call: TRBJ2-1
v_call: TRBV14
d_call: TRBD1

cdr3_aa: CASSPGVATEAFF
cdr3_nt: TGTGCCAGCTCACCAGGGGTGGCCACTGAAGCTTTCTTT
clone_size: -
j_call: TRBJ1-1
v_call: TRBV18
d_call: -

cdr3_aa: CASQTSGRTNEQFF
cdr3_nt: TGTGCCAGCCAGACTAGCGGGAGAACCAATGAGCAGTTCTTC
clone_size: -
j_call: TRBJ2-1
v_call: TRBV19
d_call: TRBD2

cdr3_aa: CASSPTYTGELFF
cdr3_nt: TGTGCCAGCAGCCCCACATACACCGGGGAGCTGTTTTTT
clone_size: many
j_call: TRBJ2-2
v_call: TRBV7-2
d_call: -

cdr3_aa: CASSQGGPEAFF
cdr3_nt: TGTGCCAGCAGCCAAGGGGGTCCCGAAGCTTTCTTT
clone_size: -
j_call: TRBJ1-1
v_call: TRBV7-2
d_call: -